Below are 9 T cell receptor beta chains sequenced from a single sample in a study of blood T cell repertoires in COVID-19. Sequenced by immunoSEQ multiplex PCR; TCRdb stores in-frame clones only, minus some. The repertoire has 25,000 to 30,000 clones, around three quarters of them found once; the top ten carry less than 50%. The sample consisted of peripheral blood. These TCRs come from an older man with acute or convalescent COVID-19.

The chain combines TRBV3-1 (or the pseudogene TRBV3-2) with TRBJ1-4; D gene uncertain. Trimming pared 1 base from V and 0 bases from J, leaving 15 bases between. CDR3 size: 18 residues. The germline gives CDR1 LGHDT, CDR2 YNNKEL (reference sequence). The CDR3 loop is CASSQGLSRETTNEKLFF. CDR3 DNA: TGTGCCAGCAGCCAAGGTCTATCGCGGGAGACAACTAATGAAAAACTGTTTTTT.

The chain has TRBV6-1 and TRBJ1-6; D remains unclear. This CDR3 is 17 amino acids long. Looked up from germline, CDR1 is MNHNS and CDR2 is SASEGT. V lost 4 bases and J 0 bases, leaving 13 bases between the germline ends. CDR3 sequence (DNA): TGTGCCAGCAGTGCACGAGAACCAAGCTCCTATAATTCACCCCTCCACTTT. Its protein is CASSAREPSSYNSPLHF.

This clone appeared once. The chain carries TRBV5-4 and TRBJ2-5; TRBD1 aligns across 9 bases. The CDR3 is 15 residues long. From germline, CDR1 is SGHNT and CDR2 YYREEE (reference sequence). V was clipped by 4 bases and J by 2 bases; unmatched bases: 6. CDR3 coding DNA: TGTGCCAGCAGCCAAGGGACAGGGAGACAAGAGACCCAGTACTTC. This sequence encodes CASSQGTGRQETQYF.

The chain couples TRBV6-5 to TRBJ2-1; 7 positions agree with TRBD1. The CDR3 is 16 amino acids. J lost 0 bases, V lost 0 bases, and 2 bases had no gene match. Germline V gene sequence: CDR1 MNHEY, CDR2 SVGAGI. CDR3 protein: CASSYSWDSSYNEQFF. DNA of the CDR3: TGTGCCAGCAGTTACTCATGGGACAGCTCCTACAATGAGCAGTTCTTC.

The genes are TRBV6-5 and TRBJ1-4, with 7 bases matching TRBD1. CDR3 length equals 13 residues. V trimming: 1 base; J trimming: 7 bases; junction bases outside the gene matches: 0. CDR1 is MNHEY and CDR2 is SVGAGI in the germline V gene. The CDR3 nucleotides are TGTGCCAGCAGTTACTGGGACAGTGAAAAACTGTTTTTT. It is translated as CASSYWDSEKLFF.

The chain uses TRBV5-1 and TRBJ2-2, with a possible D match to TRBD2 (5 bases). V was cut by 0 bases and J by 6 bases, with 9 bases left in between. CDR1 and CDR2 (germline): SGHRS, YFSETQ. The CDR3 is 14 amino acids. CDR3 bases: TGCGCCAGCAGCTTGGTTGCGGGTTCCGGGGAGCTGTTTTTT. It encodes CASSLVAGSGELFF.

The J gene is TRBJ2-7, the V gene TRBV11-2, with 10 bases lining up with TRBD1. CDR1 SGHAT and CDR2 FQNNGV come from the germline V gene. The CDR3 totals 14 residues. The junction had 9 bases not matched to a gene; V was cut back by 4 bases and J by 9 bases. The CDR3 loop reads CASSSGTGDFGQYF. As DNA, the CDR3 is TGTGCCAGCAGCTCCGGGACAGGGGATTTTGGGCAGTACTTC.

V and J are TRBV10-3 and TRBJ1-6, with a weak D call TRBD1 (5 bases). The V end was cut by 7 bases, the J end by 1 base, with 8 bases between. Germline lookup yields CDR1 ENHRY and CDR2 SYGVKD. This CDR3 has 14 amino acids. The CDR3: CAIMGGSYNSPLHF. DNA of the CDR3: TGTGCCATCATGGGGGGTTCCTATAATTCACCCCTCCACTTT.

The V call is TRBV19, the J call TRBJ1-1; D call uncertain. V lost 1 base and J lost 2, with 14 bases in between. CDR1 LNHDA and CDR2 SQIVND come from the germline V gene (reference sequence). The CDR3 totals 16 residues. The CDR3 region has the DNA TGTGCCAGTAGTATAGTTGGAGGCCACCTAAACACTGAAGCTTTCTTT. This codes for CASSIVGGHLNTEAFF. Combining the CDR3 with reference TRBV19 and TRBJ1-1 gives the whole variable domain DGGITQSPKYLFRKEGQNVTLSCEQNLNHDAMYWYRQDPGQGLRLIYYSQIVNDFQKGDIAEGYSVSREKKESFPLTVTSAQKNPTAFYLCASSIVGGHLNTEAFFGQGTRLTVV.